Presented here are 6 T cell receptor beta chains from one specimen sequenced in a study of CD8 T cells in Susac syndrome. An input of roughly 0.45 to 1 ug of RNA was subjected to reverse transcription using random hexamers. Using its own MiXCR run on the immunoSEQ multiplex PCR reads, TCRdb lists one record per CDR3 protein. The sample records under 85,000 distinct CDR3 sequences, 90% to 95% being singletons. Input material: CD8+ T cells from PBMCs. The source is a human donor with Susac syndrome.

This clonotype has only a few counts. This sequence joins TRBV27 and TRBJ1-5; tentatively, D is TRBD1 (6 bases). Germline V gene data show CDR1 as MNHEY and CDR2 as SMNVEV (reference sequence). Between the trimmed V and J ends, which lost 9 bases and 1 base, there was a span of 10 bases. This CDR3 comprises 13 residues. The CDR3 sequence: CASGTPSNQPQHF. The CDR3 DNA reads as TGTGCCAGTGGGACACCGAGCAATCAGCCCCAGCATTTT.

This chain joins TRBV18 and TRBJ2-3, with 7 bases fitting TRBD1. The CDR3 length is 19 residues. V lost 2 bases, J lost 4 bases, and 18 bases stayed unmatched. From germline, CDR1 is KGHSH and CDR2 LQKENI. This CDR3 reads CASSPRGPGARPVPDTQYF. The DNA of the CDR3 is TGTGCCAGCTCACCAAGGGGGCCCGGGGCCCGCCCCGTCCCAGATACGCAGTATTTT.

V is TRBV13 and J is TRBJ1-4; D unresolved. V lost 5 bases and J lost 7, with 11 bases in between. The CDR3 length is 13 residues. CDR1 PRHDT and CDR2 FYEKMQ come from the germline V gene (reference sequence). The CDR3, as DNA: TGTGCCAGCAGCGAGATGACTGGTGAAAAACTGTTTTTT. Its translation is CASSEMTGEKLFF.

V usage is TRBV9 and J usage is TRBJ1-1; 7 nucleotides line up with TRBD1. The CDR3 sequence is 14 residues long. The germline V gene has CDR1 SGDLS and CDR2 YYNGEE. The junction had 6 bases not matched to a gene; V was cut back by 4 bases and J by 3 bases. CDR3 DNA sequence: TGTGCCAGCAGCAGAACAGGGGAATACACTGAAGCTTTCTTT. Translated: CASSRTGEYTEAFF.

The chain employs TRBV19 and TRBJ2-7, with TRBD2 matching over 7 bases. Trimming took 4 bases from V and 2 from J; bases not matched to a gene: 8. The CDR3 extends over 15 amino acids. Germline CDR1 and CDR2: LNHDA and SQIVND (reference sequence). DNA of the CDR3: TGTGCCAGTAGTAGCTTTCTGGGGACTACCTACGAGCAGTACTTC. Translating it yields CASSSFLGTTYEQYF.

This chain connects TRBV9 to TRBJ2-7; TRBD1 aligns across 7 bases. Germline V gene lookup returns CDR1 SGDLS and CDR2 YYNGEE. CDR3 length: 13 amino acids. J was trimmed by 5 bases and V by 4 bases; bases with no gene match: 6. CDR3 DNA: TGTGCCAGCAGCTACACAGGGACAGACGAGCAGTACTTC. This gives the protein CASSYTGTDEQYF.